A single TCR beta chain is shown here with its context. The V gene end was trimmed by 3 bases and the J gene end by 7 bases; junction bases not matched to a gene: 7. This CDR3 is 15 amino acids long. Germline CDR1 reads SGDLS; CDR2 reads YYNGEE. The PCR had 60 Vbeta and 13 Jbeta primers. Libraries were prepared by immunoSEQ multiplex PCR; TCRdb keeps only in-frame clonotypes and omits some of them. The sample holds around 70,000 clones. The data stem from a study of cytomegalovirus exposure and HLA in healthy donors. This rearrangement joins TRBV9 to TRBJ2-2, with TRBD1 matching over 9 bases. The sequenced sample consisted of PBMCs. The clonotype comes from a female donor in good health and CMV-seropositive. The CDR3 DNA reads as TGTGCCAGCAGCGCGGACAGGGGCGTTATCGGGGAGCTGTTTTTT. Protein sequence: CASSADRGVIGELFF. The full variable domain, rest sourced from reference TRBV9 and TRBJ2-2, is DSGVTQTPKHLITATGQRVTLRCSPRSGDLSVYWYQQSLDQGLQFLIQYYNGEERAKGNILERFSAQQFPDLHSELNLSSLELGDSALYFCASSADRGVIGELFFGEGSRLTVL.